This section outlines one TCR beta chain sequence together with its context. The data originate from a study of human T cells and chemical hapten exposure. Each CDR3 protein gets one entry after TCRdb re-called the RACE reads with MiXCR. The sample lists 85,000 to 95,000 distinct CDR3 sequences; about 8.7% were seen once. The sample's time point: healthy volunteer bleed at 2 weeks. RNA extraction used unfractionated whole blood as the source of total RNA. The CDR3 loop spans 14 amino acids. The germline gives CDR1 SGHRS, CDR2 YFSETQ. V shed 0 bases and J 2 bases; nucleotides not matched to a gene: 1. This TCR derives from a female donor in good health. Some clones in this sample may be carry-over from other donors' samples. The chain couples TRBV5-1 to TRBJ2-5; TRBD1 agrees at 7 bases. Sequencing input: whole blood. The CDR3 loop reads CASSLVQGQETQYF. CDR3 in DNA: TGCGCCAGCAGCTTGGTACAGGGGCAAGAGACCCAGTACTTC.